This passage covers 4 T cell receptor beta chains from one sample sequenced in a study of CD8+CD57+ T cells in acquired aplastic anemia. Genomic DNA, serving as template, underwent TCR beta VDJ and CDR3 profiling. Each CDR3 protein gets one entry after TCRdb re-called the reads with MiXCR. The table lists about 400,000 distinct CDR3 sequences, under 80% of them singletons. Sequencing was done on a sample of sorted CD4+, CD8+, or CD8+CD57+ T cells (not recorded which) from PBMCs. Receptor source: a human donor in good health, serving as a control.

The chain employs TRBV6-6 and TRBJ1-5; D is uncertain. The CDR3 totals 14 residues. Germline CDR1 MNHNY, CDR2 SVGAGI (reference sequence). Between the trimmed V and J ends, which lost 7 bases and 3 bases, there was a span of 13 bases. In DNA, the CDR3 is TGTGCCAGCATTATATCGGCCGACAATCAGCCCCAGCATTTT. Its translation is CASIISADNQPQHF.

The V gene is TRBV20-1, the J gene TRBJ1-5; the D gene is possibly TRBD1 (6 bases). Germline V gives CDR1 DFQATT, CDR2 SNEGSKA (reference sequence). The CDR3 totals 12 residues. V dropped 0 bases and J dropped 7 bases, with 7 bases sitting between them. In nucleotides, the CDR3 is TGCAGTGCTAGAGATGGGGGCCAGCCCCAGCATTTT. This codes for CSARDGGQPQHF.

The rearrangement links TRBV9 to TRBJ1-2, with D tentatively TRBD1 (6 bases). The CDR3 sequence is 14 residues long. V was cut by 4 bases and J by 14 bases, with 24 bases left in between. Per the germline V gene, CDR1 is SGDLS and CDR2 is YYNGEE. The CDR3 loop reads CASSPDVGGLTDTF. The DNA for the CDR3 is TGTGCCAGCAGCCCAGATGTGGGGGGGCTAACAGATACCTTC.

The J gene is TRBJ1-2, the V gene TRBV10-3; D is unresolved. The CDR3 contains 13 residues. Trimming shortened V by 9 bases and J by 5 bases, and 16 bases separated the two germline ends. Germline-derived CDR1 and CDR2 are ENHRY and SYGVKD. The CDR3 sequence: CAICNGLLYGYTF. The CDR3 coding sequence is TGTGCCATATGTAACGGGCTGTTATATGGCTACACCTTC.